This T cell receptor beta chain was retrieved from a study of blood T cell repertoires in COVID-19. With 5 bases clipped from V and 10 bases from J, the junction kept 9 bases outside the gene matches. CDR1 SGHVS and CDR2 FNYEAQ come from the germline V gene. This CDR3 is 13 amino acids long. The protocol was immunoSEQ multiplex PCR, while the TCRdb copy is restricted to in-frame clones and leaves out a portion. The data hold about 180,000 clones, with 87% observed a single time. The chain recombines TRBV7-6 with TRBJ1-1; 8 bases line up with TRBD1. Sequencing used PBMCs or T cells enriched from blood (not recorded which). The sequence was obtained from a human donor with acute COVID-19. The donor label of this sample is uncertain. This chain's CDR3 is CASSLGQGGRAFF. The CDR3 coding sequence is TGTGCCAGCAGCCTCGGACAGGGAGGCAGAGCTTTCTTT.